This TCR beta chain emerged from a study of early T cells in non-severe SARS-CoV-2 infection (dated by TCRdb to about 2021). Regarding the study in general: Bulk RNA from unsorted whole blood was used for TCR sequencing, so alpha and beta chains could not be paired.

Set within a cohort of healthcare workers in London, UK, this nested case-control study involved weekly PCR testing of nasopharyngeal swabs along with blood sampling. Healthcare workers were recruited during the week of the UK lockdown, between 23 and 31 March 2020, and followed weekly for up to roughly 15 weeks. Details on this clonotype: The clone's antigen remains unknown. Base-call qualities are not available, and no considerably larger clone is one nucleotide away.

The method behind the library was 5' RACE. Instrument on record: NextSeq 500. In the TCR library protocol, unique molecular identifiers were attached to individual cDNA molecules to correct for PCR bias and sequencing error. Both TCR alpha and beta chains were sequenced, and tight co-correlation was observed between alpha and beta sequence abundances in each sample. The paper's data handling went like this. Decombinator V4 was used to perform V gene, J gene and CDR3 annotation of TCR sequences. Expanded TCRs were defined as changing significantly between any two time points under a Poisson model with p below 0.0001. TCR abundances were normalised to the total number of TCRs sequenced per sample and were expressed as counts per million. VDJdb, accessed 1 November 2021, was searched for CMV, EBV and SARS-CoV-2 annotated TCRs, with TCRs annotated for multiple antigens excluded. The public reads were run again by TCRdb, first through fastp at Q25 and then through MiXCR, and only productive beta chains were kept. Entries that share a CDR3 protein sequence are merged under the most common genes and DNA. The V and J calls were not made by the authors but by TCRdb's processing. The sample table contains under 85,000 distinct CDR3 sequences; only one count was recorded for around 11% of them. Of the sample, roughly 7% is held by the ten largest clones.

What the study reported, not specific to this receptor: VDJdb matching was skewed toward anti-spike CD8 responses and likely underestimated virus-specific expansions, missing private and CD4 specificities.

The clonotype originates from an adult who was a healthcare worker with PCR-confirmed SARS-CoV-2 infection or an uninfected control (not recorded which). The sequenced material came from whole blood.

The nucleotide sequence is TGTGCCAGCAGTTACTTGGCCGGCGCCTACACCTTC. It translates as CASSYLAGAYTF. Recombination joined TRBV6-2 or TRBV6-3 with TRBJ1-2; the D gene cannot be resolved reliably. V sheds 1 base and J sheds 10 bases, leaving 10 bases between their ends. The CDR3, cysteine through phenylalanine, is 12 amino acids long. Only the CDR3 DNA stays, 36 bases, in frame from base 1. The germline V gene specifies MNHEY as CDR1 and SVGEGT as CDR2.